Shown below are 5 T cell receptor beta chains from a single sample sequenced in a study of T cells after yellow fever vaccination. From the 5' RACE reads, TCRdb called clonotypes with MiXCR, one entry per CDR3 protein. Among more than 300,000 distinct CDR3 sequences listed, around 4.4% were seen once. The sequences come from PBMCs, collected 15 days after the yellow fever booster vaccination. These TCRs come from a young man who received the YFV17D yellow fever vaccine.

This clonotype showed up just a few times. This rearrangement joins TRBV20-1 to TRBJ1-4; 10 bases agree with TRBD1. Germline V CDR1 and CDR2: DFQATT, SNEGSKA (reference sequence). Germline trimming cut 0 bases from V and 5 bases from J; bases unmatched to any gene: 3. The CDR3 length is 15 residues. The CDR3 DNA reads as TGCAGTGCTAGAGATGACAGGGGGCTAAATGAAAAACTGTTTTTT. Its translation is CSARDDRGLNEKLFF.

This clonotype was seen repeatedly, ten times or more. The rearrangement links TRBV3-1 to TRBJ2-7; D is unresolved. This CDR3 spans 15 amino acids. The ends were cut back, 9 bases at V and 0 bases at J, with 18 bases in the middle. Germline CDR1 LGHDT, CDR2 YNNKEL (reference sequence). DNA of the CDR3: TGTGCCAGAGAATTAGGGCGTACATACTCCTACGAGCAGTACTTC. Its protein is CARELGRTYSYEQYF.

Ten or more counts support this clonotype. The J gene is TRBJ1-5, the V gene TRBV6-1; D is unclear. The CDR3 runs to 14 residues. Germline V gene data show CDR1 as MNHNS and CDR2 as SASEGT. V was shortened by 9 bases and J by 2 bases, with 14 bases between the two germline ends. The CDR3 DNA is TGTGCCAGTCATCTATTTGGAGGCAATCAGCCCCAGCATTTT. It specifies CASHLFGGNQPQHF.

The J gene is TRBJ1-5, the V gene TRBV12-3 or TRBV12-4; D call uncertain. The ends were cut back, 7 bases at V and 0 bases at J, with 7 bases in the middle. The CDR3 consists of 13 residues. The CDR3 region is CASTSNSNQPQHF. CDR3 nucleotides: TGTGCCAGCACCAGTAATAGCAATCAGCCCCAGCATTTT.

Many counts were recorded for this clonotype. V and J are TRBV4-3 and TRBJ2-3; the D is unclear. V was pared by 0 bases and J by 6 bases, with 7 bases between. The germline gives CDR1 LGHNA, CDR2 YSLEER. The CDR3 extends over 13 amino acids. The CDR3 DNA is TGCGCCAGCAGCCAAGAGGGTTGGGATACGCAGTATTTT. Protein sequence: CASSQEGWDTQYF.